One sample yielded the 16 T cell receptor beta chains listed below, sequenced in a study of persistence of HIV-infected CD4 T cells. No antigen is known for these receptors. Sequencing used immunoSEQ version 4 in survey mode. Sequencing used immunoSEQ multiplex PCR; TCRdb keeps in-frame clones, though not all of them. The profile shows roughly 43,000 clones, about 90% of them singletons. Anti-CD3/anti-CD28 beads served as a nonspecific positive control stimulus. Responding CD4+ T cells were sorted by upregulation of both CD40 ligand and CD69. The material was CD4+ T cells sorted from PBMCs after approximately 19-hour stimulation, obtained from a patient who received antiretroviral therapy. These receptors came from an adult man with HIV who was CMV-seropositive.

The chain combines TRBV18 with TRBJ1-5, with a tentative D call TRBD1 (5 bases). The V end was cut by 3 bases, the J end by 2 bases, with 20 bases between. Germline CDR1 reads KGHSH; CDR2 reads LQKENI. The CDR3 sequence is 18 residues long. The CDR3 DNA reads as TGTGCCAGCTCACCTCAAGGACAAGCCCAAGGGGGCAATCAGCCCCAGCATTTT. It is translated as CASSPQGQAQGGNQPQHF.

The chain recombines TRBV27 with TRBJ2-2; D call uncertain. This CDR3 has 14 amino acids. CDR1 and CDR2 (germline): MNHEY, SMNVEV (reference sequence). V was clipped by 2 bases and J by 3 bases, with 7 bases between them. The CDR3 reads CASSLNRHTGELFF. CDR3 coding DNA: TGTGCCAGCAGTTTAAATCGTCACACCGGGGAGCTGTTTTTT.

The V call is TRBV5-6, the J call TRBJ2-7; unclear D gene. This CDR3 has 16 amino acids. Trimming pared 1 base from V and 3 bases from J, leaving 17 bases between. CDR1 SGHDT and CDR2 YYEEEE come from the germline V gene. The CDR3 loop is CASSLRVASSRYEQYF. The DNA for the CDR3 is TGTGCCAGCAGCTTGAGGGTCGCCAGTTCCCGCTACGAGCAGTACTTC.

The sample holds one count of this clone. J is TRBJ1-2 and V is TRBV28; no clear D gene. Germline CDR1 and CDR2: MDHEN and SYDVKM. V was trimmed by 4 bases and J by 0 bases, leaving 15 bases between them. This CDR3 comprises 16 residues. CDR3 nucleotides: TGTGCCAGCAGTTACGTGGGATTGAGGGCTAACTATGGCTACACCTTC. Translated: CASSYVGLRANYGYTF.

This rearrangement joins TRBV6-5 to TRBJ2-6; 7 nucleotides align to TRBD2. The CDR3 has 14 amino acids. The germline gives CDR1 MNHEY, CDR2 SVGAGI. V trimming: 5 bases; J trimming: 4 bases; junction bases outside the gene matches: 2. Here the CDR3 reads CASSLAEGANVLTF. For the CDR3, the DNA is TGTGCCAGCAGTCTAGCGGAGGGGGCCAACGTCCTGACTTTC.

Concerning this clone itself: Within the sample, other DNA sequences also encode this same CDR3. The genes are TRBV19 and TRBJ2-1; no clear D. Trimming shortened V by 6 bases and J by 4 bases, and 10 bases separated the two germline ends. CDR3 size: 13 residues. Germline V gene sequence: CDR1 LNHDA, CDR2 SQIVND (reference sequence). The CDR3 loop reads CASRRLPYNEQFF. The CDR3 region has the DNA TGTGCCAGTAGAAGGCTACCGTACAATGAGCAGTTCTTC.

The CDR3 loop is CSASRRDRAYGYTF. The CDR3 DNA reads as TGCAGTGCTAGTCGCCGGGACAGGGCCTATGGCTACACCTTC. The rearrangement joins TRBV20-1 to TRBJ1-2, with 9 nucleotides matching TRBD1. With V trimmed by 3 bases and J by 4 bases, 6 bases remained unmatched. Germline-derived CDR1 and CDR2 are DFQATT and SNEGSKA (reference sequence). The CDR3 extends over 14 amino acids.

The rearrangement links TRBV15 to TRBJ1-2; D perhaps matches TRBD1 (5 bases). This CDR3 is 13 amino acids long. Germline V gene sequence: CDR1 LNHNV, CDR2 YYDKDF (reference sequence). Trimming shortened V by 5 bases and J by 8 bases, and 15 bases separated the two germline ends. The CDR3: CATSGPGTLGYTF. Written as DNA, the CDR3 is TGTGCCACCAGCGGACCGGGGACTCTCGGCTACACCTTC.

The J gene is TRBJ2-3, the V gene TRBV5-4, with 7 bases fitting TRBD2. Unmatched junction bases numbered 4, after V lost 0 bases and J lost 6 bases. The germline V gene encodes CDR1 SGHNT and CDR2 YYREEE (reference sequence). The CDR3 is 14 amino acids. CDR3 loop: CASSLVGGSDTQYF. CDR3 nucleotides: TGTGCCAGCAGCTTGGTGGGGGGGTCCGATACGCAGTATTTT.

This chain's CDR3 is CASSLGQGGNEQFF. The CDR3 DNA follows: TGTGCCAGCAGCCTAGGCCAAGGGGGCAATGAGCAGTTCTTC. V usage is TRBV7-2 and J usage is TRBJ2-1; the D gene is possibly TRBD1 (6 bases). Trimming removed 5 bases from V and 6 bases from J, with 14 bases in between. Looked up from germline, CDR1 is SGHTA and CDR2 is FQGNSA. The CDR3 consists of 14 residues.

This clone was counted once. V is TRBV7-2 and J is TRBJ2-5; 11 bases are a match to TRBD2. Germline V gene lookup returns CDR1 SGHTA and CDR2 FQGNSA. Germline trimming cut 1 base from V and 1 base from J; bases unmatched to any gene: 11. The CDR3 length is 19 residues. The CDR3 here is CASSLGRLAGGSSQETQYF. In DNA, the CDR3 is TGTGCCAGCAGCTTAGGTCGGCTAGCGGGGGGCTCAAGCCAAGAGACCCAGTACTTC.

The chain has TRBV6-5 and TRBJ1-2; D is ambiguous. The germline V gene has CDR1 MNHEY and CDR2 SVGAGI. Deletions cut 2 bases from V and 3 bases from J, with 10 bases between. This CDR3 contains 14 residues. CDR3 region: CASSYTDRHYGYTF. DNA for the CDR3: TGTGCCAGCAGTTACACGGACCGTCACTATGGCTACACCTTC.

The chain uses TRBV30 and TRBJ1-2, with D unclear. Trimming pared 0 bases from V and 7 bases from J, leaving 12 bases between. This CDR3 region has 13 residues. Germline CDR1 reads GTSNPN; CDR2 reads SVGIG (reference sequence). This CDR3 is CAWSVRRGSGYTF. DNA for the CDR3: TGTGCCTGGAGTGTACGACGAGGGTCTGGCTACACCTTC.

V and J are TRBV2 and TRBJ1-5; perhaps TRBD1 as D (6 bases). V lost 4 bases and J lost 3, with 10 bases in between. Germline V gives CDR1 SNHLY, CDR2 FYNNEI. The CDR3 contains 14 residues. CDR3 nucleotide sequence: TGTGCCAGCAGTGTACAGGGAATCAATCAGCCCCAGCATTTT. It codes for CASSVQGINQPQHF.

The chain combines TRBV12-3 or TRBV12-4 with TRBJ2-1; D is undetermined. Trimming left V 2 bases short and J 6 bases short, with 8 bases between. CDR3 size: 13 residues. The CDR3 here is CASSLTAFNEQFF. The CDR3 DNA sequence: TGTGCCAGCAGTTTAACGGCGTTCAATGAGCAGTTCTTC.

A single count supports this clone. The rearrangement links TRBV6-5 to TRBJ1-4; tentatively, D is TRBD1 (6 bases). The CDR3 is 16 residues long. From germline, CDR1 is MNHEY and CDR2 SVGAGI. The V end lost 2 bases, the J end lost 0 bases, and 10 bases lay between the germline ends. CDR3 amino acids: CASSYAWTATNEKLFF. In DNA, the CDR3 is TGTGCCAGCAGTTACGCCTGGACAGCAACTAATGAAAAACTGTTTTTT.